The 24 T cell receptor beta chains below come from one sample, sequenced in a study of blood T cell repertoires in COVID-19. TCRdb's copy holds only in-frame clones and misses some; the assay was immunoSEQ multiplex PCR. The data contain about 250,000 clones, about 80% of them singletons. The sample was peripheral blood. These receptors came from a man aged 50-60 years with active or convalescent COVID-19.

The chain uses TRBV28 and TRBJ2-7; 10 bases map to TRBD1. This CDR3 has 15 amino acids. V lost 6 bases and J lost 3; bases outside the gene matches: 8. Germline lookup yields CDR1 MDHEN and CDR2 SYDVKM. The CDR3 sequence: CASSPLGDRGYEQYF. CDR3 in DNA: TGTGCCAGCAGCCCCCTAGGGGACAGGGGCTACGAGCAGTACTTC.

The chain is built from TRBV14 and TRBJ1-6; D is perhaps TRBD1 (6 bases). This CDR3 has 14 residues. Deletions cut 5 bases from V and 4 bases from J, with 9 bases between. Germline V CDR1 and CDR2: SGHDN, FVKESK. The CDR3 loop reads CASSEGGYNSPLHF. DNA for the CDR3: TGTGCCAGCAGCGAGGGGGGGTATAATTCACCCCTCCACTTT.

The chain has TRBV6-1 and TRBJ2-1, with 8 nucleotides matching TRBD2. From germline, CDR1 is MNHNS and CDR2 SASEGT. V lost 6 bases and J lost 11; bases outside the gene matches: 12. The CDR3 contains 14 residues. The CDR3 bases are TGTGCCAGCAGAGAGCGGGGGCCCCGAGGTAAGCAGTTCTTC. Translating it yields CASRERGPRGKQFF.

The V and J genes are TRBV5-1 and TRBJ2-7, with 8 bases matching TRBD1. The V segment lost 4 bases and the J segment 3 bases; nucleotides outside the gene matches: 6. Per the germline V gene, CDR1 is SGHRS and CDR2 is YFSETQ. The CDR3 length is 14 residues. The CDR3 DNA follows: TGCGCCAGCAGCGCTTCCGGGACAGGCTACGAGCAGTACTTC. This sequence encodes CASSASGTGYEQYF.

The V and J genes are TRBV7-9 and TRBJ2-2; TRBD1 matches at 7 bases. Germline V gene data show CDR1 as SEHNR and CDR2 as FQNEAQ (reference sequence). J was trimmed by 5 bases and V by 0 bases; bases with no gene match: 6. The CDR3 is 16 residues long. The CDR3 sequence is CASSLAWQGDTGELFF. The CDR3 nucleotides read TGTGCCAGCAGCTTAGCCTGGCAGGGGGATACCGGGGAGCTGTTTTTT.

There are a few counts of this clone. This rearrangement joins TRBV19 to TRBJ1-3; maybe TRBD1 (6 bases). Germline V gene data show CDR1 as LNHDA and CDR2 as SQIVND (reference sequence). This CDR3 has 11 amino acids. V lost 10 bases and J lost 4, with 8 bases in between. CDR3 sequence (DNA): TGTGCCACAACAGGGGGAAACACCATATATTTT. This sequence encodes CATTGGNTIYF.

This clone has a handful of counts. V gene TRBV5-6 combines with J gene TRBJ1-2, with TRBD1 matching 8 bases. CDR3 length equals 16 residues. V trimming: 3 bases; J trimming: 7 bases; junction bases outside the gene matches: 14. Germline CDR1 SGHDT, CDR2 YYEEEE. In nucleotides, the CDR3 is TGTGCCAGCAGCTGGGCAGGGGGCTCGGTGCTAAGTGGCTACACCTTC. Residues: CASSWAGGSVLSGYTF.

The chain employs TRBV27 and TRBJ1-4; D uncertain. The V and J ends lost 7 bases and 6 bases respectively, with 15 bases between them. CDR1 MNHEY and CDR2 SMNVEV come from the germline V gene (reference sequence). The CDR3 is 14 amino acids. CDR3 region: CASTTTERDEKLFF. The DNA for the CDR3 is TGTGCCAGCACCACGACCGAGAGGGATGAAAAACTGTTTTTT.

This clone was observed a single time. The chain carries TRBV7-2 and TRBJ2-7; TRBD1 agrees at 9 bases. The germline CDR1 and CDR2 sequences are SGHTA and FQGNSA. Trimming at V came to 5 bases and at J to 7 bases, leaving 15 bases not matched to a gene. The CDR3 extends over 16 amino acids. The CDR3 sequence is CASSLGAGTGRREQYF. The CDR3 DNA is TGTGCCAGCAGCCTAGGGGCCGGGACAGGGAGAAGAGAGCAGTACTTC.

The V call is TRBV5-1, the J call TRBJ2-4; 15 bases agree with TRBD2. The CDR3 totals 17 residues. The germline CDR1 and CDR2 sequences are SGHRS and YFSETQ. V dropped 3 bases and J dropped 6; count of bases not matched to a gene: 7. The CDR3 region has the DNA TGCGCCAGCAGCTACGGGACTAGCGGGGGGAATTTAAACATTCAGTACTTC. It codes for CASSYGTSGGNLNIQYF.

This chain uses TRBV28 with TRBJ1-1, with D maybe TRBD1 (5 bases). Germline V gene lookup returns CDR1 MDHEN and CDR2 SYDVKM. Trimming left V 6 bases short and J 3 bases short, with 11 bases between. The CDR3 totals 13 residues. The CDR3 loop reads CASRGRGDTEAFF. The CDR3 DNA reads TGTGCCAGCAGGGGACGGGGGGACACTGAAGCTTTCTTT.

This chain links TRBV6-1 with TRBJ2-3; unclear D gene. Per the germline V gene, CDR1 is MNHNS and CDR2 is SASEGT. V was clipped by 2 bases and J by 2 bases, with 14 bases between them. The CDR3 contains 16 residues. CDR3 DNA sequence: TGTGCCAGCAGTGAAAGAGGTTTTGAGGCCACAGATACGCAGTATTTT. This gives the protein CASSERGFEATDTQYF.

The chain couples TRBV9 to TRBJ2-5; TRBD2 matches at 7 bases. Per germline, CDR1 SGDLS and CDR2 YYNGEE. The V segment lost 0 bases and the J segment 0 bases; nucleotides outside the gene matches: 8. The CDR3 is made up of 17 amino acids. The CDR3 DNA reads TGTGCCAGCAGCGTAGGGGCGGGAGCGGGGTACCAAGAGACCCAGTACTTC. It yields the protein CASSVGAGAGYQETQYF.

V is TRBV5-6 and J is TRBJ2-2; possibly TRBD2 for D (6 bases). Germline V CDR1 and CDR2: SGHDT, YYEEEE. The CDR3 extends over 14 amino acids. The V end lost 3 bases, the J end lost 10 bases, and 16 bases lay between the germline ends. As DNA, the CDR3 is TGTGCCAGCAGCTGGGGGACTGGCGGGGCGGAGCTGTTTTTT. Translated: CASSWGTGGAELFF.

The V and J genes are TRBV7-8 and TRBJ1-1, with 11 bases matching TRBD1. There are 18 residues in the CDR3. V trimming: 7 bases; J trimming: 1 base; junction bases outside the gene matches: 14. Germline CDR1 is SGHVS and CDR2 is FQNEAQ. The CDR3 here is CASKIRGQGARRNTEAFF. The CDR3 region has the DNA TGTGCCAGCAAAATTAGAGGACAGGGGGCTAGGAGGAACACTGAAGCTTTCTTT.

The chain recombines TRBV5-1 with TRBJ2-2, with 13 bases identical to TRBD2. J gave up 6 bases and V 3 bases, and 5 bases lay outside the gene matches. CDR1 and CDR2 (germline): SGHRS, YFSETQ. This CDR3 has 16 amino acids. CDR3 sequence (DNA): TGCGCCAGCAGCTATACTAGCGGGGGGGTCCCCGGGGAGCTGTTTTTT. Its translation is CASSYTSGGVPGELFF.

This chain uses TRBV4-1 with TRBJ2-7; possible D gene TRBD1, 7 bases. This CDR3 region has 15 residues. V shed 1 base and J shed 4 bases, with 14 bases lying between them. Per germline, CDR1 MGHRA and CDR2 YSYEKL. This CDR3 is CASSQGTGGGYEQYF. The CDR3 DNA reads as TGCGCCAGCAGCCAAGGGACAGGTGGGGGGTACGAGCAGTACTTC.

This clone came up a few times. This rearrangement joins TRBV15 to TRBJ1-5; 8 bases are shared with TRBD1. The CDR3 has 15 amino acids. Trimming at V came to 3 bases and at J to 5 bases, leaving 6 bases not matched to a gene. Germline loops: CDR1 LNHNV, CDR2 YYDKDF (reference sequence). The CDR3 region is CATSRVTGAHQPQHF. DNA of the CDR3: TGTGCCACCAGCAGGGTGACAGGGGCCCATCAGCCCCAGCATTTT. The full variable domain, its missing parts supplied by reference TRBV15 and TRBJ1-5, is DAMVIQNPRYQVTQFGKPVTLSCSQTLNHNVMYWYQQKSSQAPKLLFHYYDKDFNNEADTPDNFQSRRPNTSFCFLDIRSPGLGDTAMYLCATSRVTGAHQPQHFGDGTRLSIL.

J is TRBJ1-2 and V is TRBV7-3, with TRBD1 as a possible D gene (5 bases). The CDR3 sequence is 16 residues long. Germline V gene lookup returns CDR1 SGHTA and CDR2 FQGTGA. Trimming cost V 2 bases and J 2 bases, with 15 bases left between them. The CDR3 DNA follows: TGTGCCAGCAGCTTAGGGGCAGGGTTGAAGAACTATGGCTACACCTTC. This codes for CASSLGAGLKNYGYTF.

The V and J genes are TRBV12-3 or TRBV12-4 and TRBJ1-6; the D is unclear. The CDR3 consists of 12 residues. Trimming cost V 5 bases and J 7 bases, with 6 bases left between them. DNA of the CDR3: TGTGCCAGCAGTCAACAGAATTCACCCCTCCACTTT. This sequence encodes CASSQQNSPLHF.

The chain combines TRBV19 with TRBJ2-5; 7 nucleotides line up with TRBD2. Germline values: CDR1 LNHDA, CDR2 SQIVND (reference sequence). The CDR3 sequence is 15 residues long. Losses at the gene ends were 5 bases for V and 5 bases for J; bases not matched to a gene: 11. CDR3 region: CASSARRGEGETQYF. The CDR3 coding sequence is TGTGCCAGTAGTGCTCGCCGGGGGGAGGGGGAGACCCAGTACTTC.

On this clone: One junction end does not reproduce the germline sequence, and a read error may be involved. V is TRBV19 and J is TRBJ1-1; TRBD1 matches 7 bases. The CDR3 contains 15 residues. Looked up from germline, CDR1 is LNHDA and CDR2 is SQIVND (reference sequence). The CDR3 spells CASSLDRDQSTEAFF. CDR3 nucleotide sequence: TGTGCCAGTAGTCTAGACAGGGATCAGTCCACTGAAGCTTTCTTT.

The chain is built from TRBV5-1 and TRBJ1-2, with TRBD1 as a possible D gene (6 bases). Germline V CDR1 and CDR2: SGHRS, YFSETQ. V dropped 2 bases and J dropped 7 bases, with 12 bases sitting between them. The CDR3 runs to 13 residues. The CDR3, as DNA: TGCGCCAGCAGCTTTACGGCAGGGGCTGGCTACACCTTC. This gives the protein CASSFTAGAGYTF.

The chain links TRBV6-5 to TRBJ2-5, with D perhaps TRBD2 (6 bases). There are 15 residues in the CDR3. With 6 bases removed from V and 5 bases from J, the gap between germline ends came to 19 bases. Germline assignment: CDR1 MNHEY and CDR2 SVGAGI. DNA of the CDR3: TGTGCCAGCAGCTGGGCGGGGTCTACCAGGGAGACCCAGTACTTC. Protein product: CASSWAGSTRETQYF.